The T cell receptor beta chain under discussion was sequenced for a study of STAT5B mutations in CD4+ large granular lymphocyte leukemia. Findings and limits, study-wide: Patient CD4-sorted repertoires looked more clonal than healthy CD4+ repertoires, even without putative leukemic clones.

Sequencing used immunoSEQ multiplex PCR; TCRdb keeps in-frame clones, though not all of them. The table lists about 30,000 clones, around 80% of them singletons. As to this clone: Its target is not known.

Material for sequencing was CD4+ T cells from blood buffy coats. The origin of this receptor is a human donor in good health.

This CDR3 is CASSLGPGETDTQYF. DNA for the CDR3: TGTGCCAGCAGCTTGGGACCCGGGGAGACAGATACGCAGTATTTT. This chain connects TRBV5-8 to TRBJ2-3; D is possibly TRBD2 (5 bases). Trimming took 0 bases from V and 3 from J, leaving 11 bases between them. The CDR3 runs to 15 residues. The germline gives CDR1 SGHTS, CDR2 YDEGEE. The full variable domain, with the rest looked up from reference TRBV5-8 and TRBJ2-3, is EAGVTQSPTHLIKTRGQQATLRCSPISGHTSVYWYQQALGLGLQFLLWYDEGEERNRGNFPPRFSGRQFPNYSSELNVNALELEDSALYLCASSLGPGETDTQYFGPGTRLTVL.